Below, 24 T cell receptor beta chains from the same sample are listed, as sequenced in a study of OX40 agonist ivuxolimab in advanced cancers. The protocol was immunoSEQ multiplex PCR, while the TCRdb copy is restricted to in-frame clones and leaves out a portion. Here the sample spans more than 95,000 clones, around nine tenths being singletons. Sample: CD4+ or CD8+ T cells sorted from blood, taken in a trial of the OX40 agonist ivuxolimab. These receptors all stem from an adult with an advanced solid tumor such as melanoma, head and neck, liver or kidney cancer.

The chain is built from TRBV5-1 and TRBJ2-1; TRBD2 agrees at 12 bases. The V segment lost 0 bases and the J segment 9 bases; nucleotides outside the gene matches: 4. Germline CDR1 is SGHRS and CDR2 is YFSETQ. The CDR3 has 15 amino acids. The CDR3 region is CASSLGLAGVFEQFF. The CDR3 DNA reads TGCGCCAGCAGCTTGGGACTAGCGGGAGTTTTTGAGCAGTTCTTC.

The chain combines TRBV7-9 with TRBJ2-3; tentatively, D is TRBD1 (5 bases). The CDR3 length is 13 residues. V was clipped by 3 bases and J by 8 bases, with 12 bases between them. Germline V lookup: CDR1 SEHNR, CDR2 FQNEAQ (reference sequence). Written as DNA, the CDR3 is TGTGCCAGCAGCTTGCCCTCCCAGGGTACGCAGTATTTT. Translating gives CASSLPSQGTQYF.

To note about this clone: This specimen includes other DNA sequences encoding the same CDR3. CDR3 residues: CASSLYVSSGIAKNIQYF. The DNA for the CDR3 is TGTGCCAGCAGCTTATACGTCTCGAGCGGAATAGCCAAAAACATTCAGTACTTC. The V call is TRBV11-2, the J call TRBJ2-4, with D possibly being TRBD2 (5 bases). This CDR3 has 18 amino acids. Germline V gene data show CDR1 as SGHAT and CDR2 as FQNNGV. The V end lost 2 bases, the J end lost 0 bases, and 17 bases lay between the germline ends.

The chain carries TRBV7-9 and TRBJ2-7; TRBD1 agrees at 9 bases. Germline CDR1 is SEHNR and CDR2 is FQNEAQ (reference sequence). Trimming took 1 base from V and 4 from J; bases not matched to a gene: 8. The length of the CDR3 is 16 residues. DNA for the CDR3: TGTGCCAGCAGCTTAGATTCCGGGACAGGGTTATACGAGCAGTACTTC. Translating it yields CASSLDSGTGLYEQYF.

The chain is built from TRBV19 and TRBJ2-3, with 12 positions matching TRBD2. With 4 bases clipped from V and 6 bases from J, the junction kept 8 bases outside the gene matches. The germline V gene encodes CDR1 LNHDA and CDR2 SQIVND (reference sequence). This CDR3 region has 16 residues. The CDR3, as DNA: TGTGCCAGTAGTACGCTAGCGGGAGGGCCAAGGGATACGCAGTATTTT. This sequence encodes CASSTLAGGPRDTQYF.

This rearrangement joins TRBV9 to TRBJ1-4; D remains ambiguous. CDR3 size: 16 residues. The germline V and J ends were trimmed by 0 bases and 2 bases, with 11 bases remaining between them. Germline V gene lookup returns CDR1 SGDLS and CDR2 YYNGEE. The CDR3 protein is CASSVGFQRTNEKLFF. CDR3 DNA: TGTGCCAGCAGCGTAGGGTTCCAGAGGACTAATGAAAAACTGTTTTTT. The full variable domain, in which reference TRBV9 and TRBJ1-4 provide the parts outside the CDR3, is DSGVTQTPKHLITATGQRVTLRCSPRSGDLSVYWYQQSLDQGLQFLIQYYNGEERAKGNILERFSAQQFPDLHSELNLSSLELGDSALYFCASSVGFQRTNEKLFFGSGTQLSVL.

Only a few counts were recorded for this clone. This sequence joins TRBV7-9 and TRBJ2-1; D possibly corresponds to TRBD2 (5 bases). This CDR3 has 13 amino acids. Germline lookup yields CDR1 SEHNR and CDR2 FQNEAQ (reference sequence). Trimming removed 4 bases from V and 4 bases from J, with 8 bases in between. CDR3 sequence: CASSYSGYNEQFF. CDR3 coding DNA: TGTGCCAGCAGCTACTCGGGGTACAATGAGCAGTTCTTC.

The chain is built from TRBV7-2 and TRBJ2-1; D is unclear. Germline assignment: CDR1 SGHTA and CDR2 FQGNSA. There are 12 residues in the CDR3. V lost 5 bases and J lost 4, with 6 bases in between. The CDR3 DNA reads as TGTGCCAGCAGCGGACCGTACAATGAGCAGTTCTTC. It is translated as CASSGPYNEQFF. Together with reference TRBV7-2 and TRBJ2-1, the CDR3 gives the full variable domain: GAGVSQSPSNKVTEKGKDVELRCDPISGHTALYWYRQSLGQGLEFLIYFQGNSAPDKSGLPSDRFSAERTGGSVSTLTIQRTQQEDSAVYLCASSGPYNEQFFGPGTRLTVL.

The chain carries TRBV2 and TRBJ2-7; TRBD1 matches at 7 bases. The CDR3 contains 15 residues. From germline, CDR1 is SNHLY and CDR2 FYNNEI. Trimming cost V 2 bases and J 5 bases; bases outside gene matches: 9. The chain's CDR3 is CASSEYTGAPDEQYF. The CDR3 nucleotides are TGTGCCAGCAGTGAATACACAGGGGCTCCTGACGAGCAGTACTTC.

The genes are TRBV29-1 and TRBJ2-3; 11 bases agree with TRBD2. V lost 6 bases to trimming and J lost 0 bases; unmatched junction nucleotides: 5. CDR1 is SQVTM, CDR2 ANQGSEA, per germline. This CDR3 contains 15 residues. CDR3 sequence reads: CSVRLAGFSTDTQYF. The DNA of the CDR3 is TGCAGCGTGCGACTAGCGGGGTTTAGCACAGATACGCAGTATTTT.

The CDR3: CATSRDIGRGRNEKLFF. Written as DNA, the CDR3 is TGTGCCACCAGCAGAGATATTGGGCGGGGACGTAATGAAAAACTGTTTTTT. J is TRBJ1-4 and V is TRBV15, with D possibly matching TRBD1 (5 bases). The CDR3 covers 17 residues. The germline gives CDR1 LNHNV, CDR2 YYDKDF (reference sequence). V shed 0 bases and J shed 4 bases, with 15 bases lying between them.

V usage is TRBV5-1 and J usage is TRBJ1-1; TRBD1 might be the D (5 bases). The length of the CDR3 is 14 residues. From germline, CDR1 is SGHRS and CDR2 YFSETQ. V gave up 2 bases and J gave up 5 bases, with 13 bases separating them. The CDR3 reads CASSFEGLRTEAFF. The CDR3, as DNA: TGCGCCAGCAGCTTCGAGGGGCTACGGACTGAAGCTTTCTTT.

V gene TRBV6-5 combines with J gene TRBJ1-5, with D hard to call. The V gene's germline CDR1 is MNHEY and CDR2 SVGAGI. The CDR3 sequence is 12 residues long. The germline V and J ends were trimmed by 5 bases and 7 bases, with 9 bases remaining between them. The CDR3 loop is CASSTSGQPQHF. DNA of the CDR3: TGTGCCAGCAGTACCTCGGGGCAGCCCCAGCATTTT.

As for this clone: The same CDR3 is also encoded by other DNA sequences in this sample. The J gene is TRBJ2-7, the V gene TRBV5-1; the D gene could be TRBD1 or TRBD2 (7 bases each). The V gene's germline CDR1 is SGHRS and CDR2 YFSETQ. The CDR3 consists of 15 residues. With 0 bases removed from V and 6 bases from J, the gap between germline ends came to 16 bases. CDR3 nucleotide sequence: TGCGCCAGCAGCTTGGGGCAGGGGGGGTGGGCCGAGCAGTACTTC. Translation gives CASSLGQGGWAEQYF.

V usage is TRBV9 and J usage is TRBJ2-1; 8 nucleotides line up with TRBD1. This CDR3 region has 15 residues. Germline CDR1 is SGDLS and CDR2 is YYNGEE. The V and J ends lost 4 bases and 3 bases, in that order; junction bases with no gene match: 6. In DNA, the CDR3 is TGTGCCAGCAGCAATCAGGGGGCGGGCTACAATGAGCAGTTCTTC. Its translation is CASSNQGAGYNEQFF.

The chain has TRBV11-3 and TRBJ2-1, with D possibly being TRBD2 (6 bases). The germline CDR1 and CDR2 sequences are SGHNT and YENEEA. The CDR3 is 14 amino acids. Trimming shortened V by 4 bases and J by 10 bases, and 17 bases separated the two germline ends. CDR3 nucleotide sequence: TGTGCCAGCAGCTCCGGGACTGGGCTGTCGGAGCAGTTCTTC. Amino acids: CASSSGTGLSEQFF.

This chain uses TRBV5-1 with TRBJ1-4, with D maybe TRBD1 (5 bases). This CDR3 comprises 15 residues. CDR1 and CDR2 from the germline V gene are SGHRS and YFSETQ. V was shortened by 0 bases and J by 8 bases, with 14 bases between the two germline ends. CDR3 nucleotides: TGCGCCAGCAGCTTGGGTGGGGGGTTCGACGAAAAACTGTTTTTT. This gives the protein CASSLGGGFDEKLFF.

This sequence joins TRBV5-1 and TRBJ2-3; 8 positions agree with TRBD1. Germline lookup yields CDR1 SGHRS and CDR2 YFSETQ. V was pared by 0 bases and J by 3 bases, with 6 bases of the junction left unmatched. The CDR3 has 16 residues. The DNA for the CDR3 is TGCGCCAGCAGCTTGGTTCAGGGGGCTCGTACAGATACGCAGTATTTT. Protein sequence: CASSLVQGARTDTQYF.

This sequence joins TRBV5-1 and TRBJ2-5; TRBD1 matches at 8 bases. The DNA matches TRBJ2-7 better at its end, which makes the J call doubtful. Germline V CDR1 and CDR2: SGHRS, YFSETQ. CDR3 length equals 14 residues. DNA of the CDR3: TGCGCCAGCAGCCTGACAGGGGAGGTCCACGAGCAGTACTTC. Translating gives CASSLTGEVHEQYF.

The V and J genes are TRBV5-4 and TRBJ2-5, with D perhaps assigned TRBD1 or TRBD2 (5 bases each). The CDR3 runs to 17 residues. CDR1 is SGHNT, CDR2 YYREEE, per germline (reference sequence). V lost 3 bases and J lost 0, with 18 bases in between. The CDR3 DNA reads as TGTGCCAGCAGCTCCGGGACCCCAAGTTGGAACCAAGAGACCCAGTACTTC. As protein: CASSSGTPSWNQETQYF.

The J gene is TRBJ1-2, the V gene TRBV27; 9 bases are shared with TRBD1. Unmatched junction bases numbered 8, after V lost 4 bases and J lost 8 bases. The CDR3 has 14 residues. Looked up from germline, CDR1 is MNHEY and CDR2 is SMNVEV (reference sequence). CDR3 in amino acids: CASSSPGQGRGYTF. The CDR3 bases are TGTGCCAGCAGTTCCCCGGGACAGGGTCGCGGCTACACCTTC.

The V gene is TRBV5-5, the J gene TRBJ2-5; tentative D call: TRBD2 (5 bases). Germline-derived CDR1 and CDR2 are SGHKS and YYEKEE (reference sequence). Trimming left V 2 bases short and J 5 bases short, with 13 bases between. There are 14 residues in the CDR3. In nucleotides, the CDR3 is TGTGCCAGCAGCTTTCCGGGGAGTGGGGAGACCCAGTACTTC. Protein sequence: CASSFPGSGETQYF.

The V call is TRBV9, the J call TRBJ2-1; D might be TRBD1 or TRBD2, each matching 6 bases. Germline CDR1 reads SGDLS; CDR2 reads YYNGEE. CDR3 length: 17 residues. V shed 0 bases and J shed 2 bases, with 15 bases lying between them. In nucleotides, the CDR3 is TGTGCCAGCAGCGTAGCGGGGGCAGGGTCAACCTACAATGAGCAGTTCTTC. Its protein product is CASSVAGAGSTYNEQFF.

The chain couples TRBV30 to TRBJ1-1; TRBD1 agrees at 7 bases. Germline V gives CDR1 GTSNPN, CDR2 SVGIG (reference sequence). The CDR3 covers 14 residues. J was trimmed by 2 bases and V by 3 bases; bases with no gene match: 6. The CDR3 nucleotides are TGTGCCTGGAGGGAGGGGGCGACTAACACTGAAGCTTTCTTT. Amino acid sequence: CAWREGATNTEAFF.